These T cell receptor beta chains were read from a single sample in a study of blood T cell repertoires in COVID-19. Libraries were prepared by immunoSEQ multiplex PCR; TCRdb keeps only in-frame clonotypes and omits some of them. The repertoire includes some 200,000 clones, roughly three quarters of them detected once, and around 8.1% sits in the top ten. The sequencing input was peripheral blood. The receptors derive from a woman aged 45-65 years with active or convalescent COVID-19. The CDR3 runs from the conserved cysteine through the conserved F or W. A D gene is named only where the DNA matches it firmly. Size tells how often a clone was seen (once, few, many) or the class of an expanded clone, and some rows leave it out.

size	V	length	J	D	DNA	CDR3
once	TRBV4-2	16	TRBJ2-3	.	TGTGCCAGCAGCCAAGCCGACAGAGCTAGCACAGATACGCAGTATTTT	CASSQADRASTDTQYF
.	TRBV11-2	14	TRBJ2-5	TRBD2	TGTGCCAGCAGCCCAGCGGGGGGCCCGGAGACCCAGTACTTC	CASSPAGGPETQYF
.	TRBV4-3	15	TRBJ2-7	.	TGCGCCAGCAGCCAAGACCAGGGATTATCCTACGAGCAGTACTTC	CASSQDQGLSYEQYF
few	TRBV30	9	TRBJ1-2	.	TGTGCCTTAGATGATGGCTACACCTTC	CALDDGYTF
.	TRBV7-9	16	TRBJ1-4	TRBD1	TGTGCCAGCAGCTTAGGGGGGACAGGAGATAATGAAAAACTGTTTTTT	CASSLGGTGDNEKLFF
.	TRBV30	14	TRBJ1-1	TRBD1	TGTGCCGTCGAACGGGCAGGGGGGAACACTGAAGCTTTCTTT	CAVERAGGNTEAFF
.	TRBV6-5	15	TRBJ2-3	.	TGTGCCAGCAGTTACTCGAGAGGGCCACGAGATACGCAGTATTTT	CASSYSRGPRDTQYF
.	TRBV19	13	TRBJ1-6	TRBD1	TGTGCCACCAAGGGGGCTTATAATTCACCCCTCCACTTT	CATKGAYNSPLHF
.	TRBV29-1	13	TRBJ2-5	.	TGCAGCGTTGATGGGGGCAGCCAAGAGACCCAGTACTTC	CSVDGGSQETQYF
.	TRBV4-1	16	TRBJ1-2	TRBD1	TGCGCCAGCAGCCATCCGGACAGGAGCCATAACTATGGCTACACCTTC	CASSHPDRSHNYGYTF
.	TRBV13	15	TRBJ2-7	TRBD2	TGTGCCAGCAAGACTAGCGGGGGGGCCGTTTACGAGCAGTACTTC	CASKTSGGAVYEQYF
.	TRBV6-1	13	TRBJ2-5	.	TGTGCCAGCAGTGAGAGTCAAAGAGGAGCCCAGTACTTC	CASSESQRGAQYF
.	TRBV7-2	14	TRBJ2-7	.	TGTGCCAGCAGCTTAGCGTTCCAAGGGAGGGAGCAGTACTTC	CASSLAFQGREQYF
.	TRBV5-1	15	TRBJ1-6	.	TGCGCCAGCAGCTTGGGTCCCTCCGGGAATTCACCCCTCCACTTT	CASSLGPSGNSPLHF
once	TRBV19	15	TRBJ1-4	TRBD1	TGTGCCAGTAGCCCAACGGACAGGGGAGTCGAAAAACTGTTTTTT	CASSPTDRGVEKLFF
.	TRBV5-4	14	TRBJ1-6	.	TGTGCCAGCAGCTTAAAAGGGGCTCAGTCACCCCTCCACTTT	CASSLKGAQSPLHF
once	TRBV6-5	14	TRBJ2-2	TRBD1	TGTGCCAGCGAACAGGGGCTGAACACCGGGGAGCTGTTTTTT	CASEQGLNTGELFF
.	TRBV15	13	TRBJ1-1	.	TGTGCCACCAGCAGAGACCGCACCCAGGAAGCTTTCTTT	CATSRDRTQEAFF
.	TRBV7-9	15	TRBJ2-7	TRBD2	TGTGCCAGCAGCACCCTAGCGGGAGGAACCTACGAGCAGTACTTC	CASSTLAGGTYEQYF
.	TRBV9	17	TRBJ2-1	TRBD2	TGTGCCAGCAGCGTAGCCCCAAGGACTAGCGGTTACAATGAGCAGTTCTTC	CASSVAPRTSGYNEQFF
.	TRBV6-5	15	TRBJ1-1	.	TGTGCCAGTCGGCGTGGACTGGGCCAGGATACTGAAGCTTTCTTT	CASRRGLGQDTEAFF
.	TRBV11-2	16	TRBJ1-3	.	TGTGCCAGCAGCTTAGGGTGGGACACCTCTGGAAACACCATATATTTT	CASSLGWDTSGNTIYF
.	TRBV2	16	TRBJ1-4	TRBD1	TGTGCCAGCAGTGAAGCGGGACAGGGGGCGTCTGAAAAACTGTTTTTT	CASSEAGQGASEKLFF
few	TRBV3-1/TRBV3-2	16	TRBJ2-7	TRBD1	TGTGCCAGCAGCCAAGAAATCGGGACAGTCCCCTACGAGCAGTACTTC	CASSQEIGTVPYEQYF
.	TRBV3-1/TRBV3-2	13	TRBJ1-6	.	TGTGCCAGCAGCCAAGATCGAGATTCACCCCTCCACTTT	CASSQDRDSPLHF
.	TRBV5-3	20	TRBJ2-1	TRBD2	TGTGCCAGAAGTGGGACACGACTAGCGGGAGGCTGGAGCTCCTACAATGAGCAGTTCTTC	CARSGTRLAGGWSSYNEQFF
.	TRBV24-1	17	TRBJ1-1	.	TGTGCCACCAGTGATTTGCAAGGGGACAAACCGGAGACTGAAGCTTTCTTT	CATSDLQGDKPETEAFF
few	TRBV4-3	14	TRBJ1-1	.	TGCGCCAGCAGCCAAGCGCCGGGTGCCACTGAAGCTTTCTTT	CASSQAPGATEAFF
few	TRBV2	13	TRBJ2-5	TRBD2	TGTGCCAGCAGTCTAGCGGGGTTTGAGACCCAGTACTTC	CASSLAGFETQYF
.	TRBV19	16	TRBJ1-4	.	TGTGCCAGTAGTATTGGATGGACAGCCCGGGTGGAAAAACTGTTTTTT	CASSIGWTARVEKLFF
.	TRBV19	16	TRBJ2-3	.	TGTGCCAGTAATAAACATGAGGGTTGGAGCACAGATACGCAGTATTTT	CASNKHEGWSTDTQYF
.	TRBV11-3	13	TRBJ1-2	.	TGTGCCACCAAGGCAGGGGCCATCGGGGGCTACACCTTC	CATKAGAIGGYTF
once	TRBV18	16	TRBJ2-3	TRBD2	TGTGCCAGCTCGCCCCAGGTAGCGGGGGGCACAGATACGCAGTATTTT	CASSPQVAGGTDTQYF
.	TRBV18	13	TRBJ1-6	.	TGTGCCAGCTCATCAGGACAGCACTCACCCCTCCACTTT	CASSSGQHSPLHF
.	TRBV6-4	14	TRBJ1-6	.	TGTGCCAGCAGTGAACAGGGATCCAATTCACCCCTCCACTTT	CASSEQGSNSPLHF
few	TRBV30	18	TRBJ1-2	TRBD1	TGTGCCTGGAGTGTAGGGTCGAACAGGGGGAAGACGAACTATGGCTACACCTTC	CAWSVGSNRGKTNYGYTF